Listed here are 24 T cell receptor beta chains from one sample, sequenced in a study of blood T cell repertoires in COVID-19. Profiling relied on immunoSEQ multiplex PCR, and the TCRdb table lists in-frame clones only, not all of them. Of some 230,000 clones listed, roughly 80% are singletons. Sequencing was carried out using PBMCs or T cells enriched from blood (not recorded which). The source of these receptors is a woman aged 40 to 50 with acute COVID-19.

This clone came up a few times. This sequence joins TRBV4-3 and TRBJ2-1, with D perhaps TRBD2 (5 bases). Germline CDR1 and CDR2: LGHNA and YSLEER. Trimming left V 1 base short and J 3 bases short, with 10 bases between. This CDR3 has 15 amino acids. CDR3: CASSQVIGDYNEQFF. The DNA for the CDR3 is TGCGCCAGCAGCCAAGTCATCGGGGACTACAATGAGCAGTTCTTC.

V is TRBV6-5 and J is TRBJ1-1; D gene ambiguous. The germline CDR1 and CDR2 sequences are MNHEY and SVGAGI. The CDR3 covers 13 residues. Trimming removed 8 bases from V and 3 bases from J, with 13 bases in between. The CDR3 here is CASPEGGYTEAFF. The CDR3 DNA reads TGTGCCAGCCCCGAAGGCGGTTACACTGAAGCTTTCTTT.

This chain connects TRBV6-1 to TRBJ2-3, with 15 nucleotides matching TRBD2. J lost 5 bases, V lost 3 bases, and 3 bases had no gene match. The CDR3 runs 16 residues. Germline V gene sequence: CDR1 MNHNS, CDR2 SASEGT. CDR3 sequence: CASSDSGLAGGDTQYF. The CDR3 DNA follows: TGTGCCAGCAGTGATTCGGGACTAGCGGGGGGAGATACGCAGTATTTT.

There are a few counts of this clone. The chain combines TRBV7-9 with TRBJ1-2; tentatively, D is TRBD1 (6 bases). The CDR3 length is 18 residues. V was shortened by 1 base and J by 0 bases, with 18 bases between the two germline ends. Germline V gene data show CDR1 as SEHNR and CDR2 as FQNEAQ (reference sequence). In nucleotides, the CDR3 is TGTGCCAGCAGCTTAGATCGTGGGTCAGGGGCGGCTAACTATGGCTACACCTTC. Translation gives CASSLDRGSGAANYGYTF.

This clone was counted between two and nine times. The CDR3 region is CASSIRRAGNIQYF. The DNA of the CDR3 is TGTGCCAGTAGTATAAGAAGGGCGGGAAACATTCAGTACTTC. The gene calls are TRBV19 and TRBJ2-4; TRBD2 might be the D (5 bases). The CDR3 length is 14 residues. V dropped 2 bases and J dropped 6 bases, with 11 bases sitting between them. Per the germline V gene, CDR1 is LNHDA and CDR2 is SQIVND (reference sequence).

The genes are TRBV4-2 and TRBJ2-5, with TRBD2 matching over 11 bases. The V and J ends lost 4 bases and 2 bases, in that order; junction bases with no gene match: 15. The CDR3 sequence is 19 residues long. CDR1 and CDR2 from the germline V gene are LGHNA and YNFKEQ. CDR3 sequence reads: CASSPSLVAGGPGQETQYF. In DNA form, the CDR3 reads TGTGCCAGCAGCCCTAGTCTTGTAGCGGGAGGGCCGGGACAAGAGACCCAGTACTTC.

The chain recombines TRBV30 with TRBJ1-1, with D perhaps TRBD1 (5 bases). This CDR3 comprises 13 residues. The germline gives CDR1 GTSNPN, CDR2 SVGIG (reference sequence). V was shortened by 4 bases and J by 1 base, with 10 bases between the two germline ends. DNA for the CDR3: TGTGCCTGGACCTGGGGCCCGAACACTGAAGCTTTCTTT. It yields the protein CAWTWGPNTEAFF.

This chain links TRBV20-1 with TRBJ2-4, with D perhaps TRBD1 (5 bases). The CDR3 runs 13 residues. Germline values: CDR1 DFQATT, CDR2 SNEGSKA (reference sequence). V lost 3 bases and J 4 bases, leaving 10 bases between the germline ends. This CDR3 is CSASRQKKNIQYF. The CDR3 DNA follows: TGCAGTGCTAGTCGACAGAAAAAAAACATTCAGTACTTC.

The chain has TRBV5-4 and TRBJ1-2; tentative D call: TRBD1 (5 bases). The germline gives CDR1 SGHNT, CDR2 YYREEE (reference sequence). The V end was cut by 0 bases, the J end by 4 bases, with 13 bases between. The CDR3 consists of 15 residues. The CDR3 region is CASSLALQVPYGYTF. For the CDR3, the DNA is TGTGCCAGCAGCTTGGCCCTACAGGTTCCCTATGGCTACACCTTC.

The genes are TRBV11-2 and TRBJ2-7; possibly TRBD2 for D (7 bases). The CDR3 consists of 16 residues. Deletions cut 5 bases from V and 3 bases from J, with 20 bases between. Germline CDR1 reads SGHAT; CDR2 reads FQNNGV. Here the CDR3 DNA reads TGTGCCAGCAGCCCTTTTGAGACGGGGGGCCACTACGAGCAGTACTTC. Translated, it gives CASSPFETGGHYEQYF.

The V and J genes are TRBV28 and TRBJ1-1; D gene ambiguous. Germline V gene lookup returns CDR1 MDHEN and CDR2 SYDVKM. The CDR3 runs 14 residues. V was trimmed by 6 bases and J by 0 bases, leaving 11 bases between them. Here the CDR3 DNA reads TGTGCCAGCAGCGGACTGCTCTTGAACACTGAAGCTTTCTTT. Translation: CASSGLLLNTEAFF. Complete variable domain (other parts from reference TRBV28 and TRBJ1-1): DVKVTQSSRYLVKRTGEKVFLECVQDMDHENMFWYRQDPGLGLRLIYFSYDVKMKEKGDIPEGYSVSREKKERFSLILESASTNQTSMYLCASSGLLLNTEAFFGQGTRLTVV.

The chain combines TRBV6-2 or TRBV6-3 with TRBJ2-1; D is undetermined. Per the germline V gene, CDR1 is MNHEY and CDR2 is SVGEGT. CDR3 length: 13 residues. Trimming removed 6 bases from V and 4 bases from J, with 10 bases in between. CDR3 coding DNA: TGTGCCAGCAGCGAGACTCTTTACAATGAGCAGTTCTTC. Amino acid sequence: CASSETLYNEQFF.

This rearrangement joins TRBV30 to TRBJ2-5, with D maybe TRBD2 (5 bases). The CDR3 length is 12 residues. Trimming cost V 3 bases and J 5 bases, with 10 bases left between them. Looked up from germline, CDR1 is GTSNPN and CDR2 is SVGIG (reference sequence). This CDR3 reads CAWSGLAETQYF. DNA for the CDR3: TGTGCCTGGAGCGGACTTGCCGAGACCCAGTACTTC. Drawing the rest from reference TRBV30 and TRBJ2-5, the complete variable domain is SQTIHQWPATLVQPVGSPLSLECTVEGTSNPNLYWYRQAAGRGLQLLFYSVGIGQISSEVPQNLSASRPQDRQFILSSKKLLLSDSGFYLCAWSGLAETQYFGPGTRLLVL.

This clone was detected ten times or more. V usage is TRBV19 and J usage is TRBJ2-1, with TRBD1 as a possible D gene (6 bases). The CDR3 is made up of 14 amino acids. CDR1 is LNHDA, CDR2 SQIVND, per germline (reference sequence). V gave up 4 bases and J gave up 5 bases, with 12 bases separating them. The CDR3 nucleotides are TGTGCCAGTAGTACCGGGACAATGAACAATGAGCAGTTCTTC. As protein: CASSTGTMNNEQFF.

V and J are TRBV28 and TRBJ1-5, with TRBD1 matching over 7 bases. This CDR3 is 15 amino acids long. The V gene end was trimmed by 5 bases and the J gene end by 1 base; junction bases not matched to a gene: 5. From germline, CDR1 is MDHEN and CDR2 SYDVKM. This CDR3 is CASSLQGTSNQPQHF. CDR3 sequence (DNA): TGTGCCAGCAGTCTACAGGGGACAAGCAATCAGCCCCAGCATTTT.

This clone was picked up many times. This chain joins TRBV19 and TRBJ1-3; TRBD1 might be the D (6 bases). The CDR3 has 15 amino acids. Trimming took 6 bases from V and 0 from J, leaving 12 bases between them. Germline assignment: CDR1 LNHDA and CDR2 SQIVND (reference sequence). This CDR3 reads CASRRDRSSGNTIYF. The CDR3 region has the DNA TGTGCCAGTAGACGTGACAGGAGCTCTGGAAACACCATATATTTT.

The chain combines TRBV9 with TRBJ1-2; TRBD1 matches 9 bases. The CDR3 is made up of 15 amino acids. V was pared by 0 bases and J by 8 bases, with 8 bases of the junction left unmatched. Germline V gene lookup returns CDR1 SGDLS and CDR2 YYNGEE. The CDR3 sequence: CASSVVGQGLGGYTF. The CDR3 coding sequence is TGTGCCAGCAGCGTAGTGGGACAGGGTTTGGGCGGCTACACCTTC.

The chain combines TRBV23-1 with TRBJ2-3, with TRBD1 matching 10 bases. TRBV23-1 is an ORF, with its function uncertain. The CDR3 covers 16 residues. V dropped 9 bases and J dropped 1; count of bases not matched to a gene: 10. For the CDR3, the DNA is TGCGCCAGGGGACAGGGGACTCGTAAGGGCACAGATACGCAGTATTTT. Translation gives CARGQGTRKGTDTQYF.

This chain links TRBV7-6 with TRBJ1-3; D perhaps matches TRBD1 (6 bases). The CDR3 covers 14 residues. Trimming cost V 3 bases and J 2 bases, with 8 bases left between them. Germline CDR1 SGHVS, CDR2 FNYEAQ. Here the CDR3 reads CASSLQGPGNTIYF. In DNA, the CDR3 is TGTGCCAGCAGCTTGCAGGGGCCTGGAAACACCATATATTTT.

The genes are TRBV5-1 and TRBJ2-3; possibly TRBD1 for D (6 bases). Trimming removed 3 bases at V and 1 base at J, with 15 bases between. There are 16 residues in the CDR3. Germline V CDR1 and CDR2: SGHRS, YFSETQ. The CDR3 loop is CASSSYRDVGTDTQYF. The CDR3, as DNA: TGCGCCAGCAGCTCCTACAGGGATGTCGGCACAGATACGCAGTATTTT.

The V and J genes are TRBV6-2 or TRBV6-3 and TRBJ2-7; 11 bases map to TRBD2. The CDR3 runs to 15 residues. V was pared by 6 bases and J by 2 bases, with 6 bases of the junction left unmatched. Per the germline V gene, CDR1 is MNHEY and CDR2 is SVGEGT. In DNA form, the CDR3 reads TGTGCCAGCAGCCAGACTAGCGGGGTTACCTACGAGCAGTACTTC. Amino acid sequence: CASSQTSGVTYEQYF.

The chain uses TRBV9 and TRBJ1-6; the D gene is possibly TRBD1 (5 bases). Trimming pared 4 bases from V and 7 bases from J, leaving 15 bases between. Germline V gene sequence: CDR1 SGDLS, CDR2 YYNGEE. This CDR3 is built from 15 residues. DNA of the CDR3: TGTGCCAGCAGCCCCGCCCCGCGGACAAATTCACCCCTCCACTTT. Translated, it gives CASSPAPRTNSPLHF.

V gene TRBV2 combines with J gene TRBJ2-2, with D possibly TRBD2 on 6 matching bases. CDR1 and CDR2 (germline): SNHLY, FYNNEI. The CDR3 is made up of 14 amino acids. The germline V and J ends were trimmed by 4 bases and 4 bases, with 10 bases remaining between them. Written as DNA, the CDR3 is TGTGCCAGCAGTGTCAAGGGAGGCACCGGGGAGCTGTTTTTT. It is translated as CASSVKGGTGELFF.

V usage is TRBV30 and J usage is TRBJ1-2; 9 bases line up with TRBD1. The germline V gene encodes CDR1 GTSNPN and CDR2 SVGIG (reference sequence). J lost 8 bases, V lost 3 bases, and 10 bases had no gene match. The CDR3 is made up of 14 amino acids. This CDR3 is CAWSVTGGRGGYTF. CDR3 nucleotide sequence: TGTGCCTGGAGCGTAACAGGGGGCAGAGGCGGCTACACCTTC.